This T cell receptor beta chain was obtained from a study of identical twins. Using its own MiXCR run on the 5' RACE reads, TCRdb lists one record per CDR3 protein. The sample consists of 1.5 million to 2 million distinct CDR3 sequences, roughly a third of them appearing once. This clonotype was counted ten times or more. Trimming removed 3 bases from V and 4 bases from J, with 10 bases in between. Germline CDR1 SQVTM, CDR2 ANQGSEA. The CDR3 covers 12 residues. V is TRBV29-1 and J is TRBJ2-7; perhaps TRBD1 as D (7 bases). The sample comprised cord blood. The source of this sequence is a newborn girl in good health. The chain's CDR3 is CSVEQGGYEQYF. The CDR3, as DNA: TGCAGCGTTGAGCAGGGGGGTTACGAGCAGTACTTC.